The clone carrying this T cell receptor (beta chain) was seen a handful of times. Its antigen is currently unknown. The record originates from a study of identical twins. The study, taken as a whole, reports: With beta out-of-frame sequences, excess sharing by twins was weaker. Instead of following the same donors, the conclusions were based on cross-sectional statistical analysis.

V dropped 2 bases and J dropped 6; count of bases not matched to a gene: 7. The CDR3 consists of 16 residues. From germline, CDR1 is SGHTA and CDR2 FQGNSA. A universal primer site was added by template switching, and unique molecular identifiers were carried by the cDNA. From the 5' RACE reads, TCRdb called clonotypes with MiXCR, one entry per CDR3 protein. The sample records 310,000 or so distinct CDR3 sequences, roughly 9.8% being singletons. The sample was also linked to a second study, of yellow fever vaccine responses in identical twins.

The receptor comes from a young woman in good health. Sequencing used CD8+ T cells sorted from blood. The rearrangement links TRBV7-2 to TRBJ2-2, with 9 bases matching TRBD2. CDR3 residues: CASSLRRAGGAGELFF. CDR3 in DNA: TGTGCCAGCAGCTTACGCAGGGCGGGAGGGGCCGGGGAGCTGTTTTTT. The variable domain in full, with the rest retrieved from reference TRBV7-2 and TRBJ2-2, is GAGVSQSPSNKVTEKGKDVELRCDPISGHTALYWYRQSLGQGLEFLIYFQGNSAPDKSGLPSDRFSAERTGGSVSTLTIQRTQQEDSAVYLCASSLRRAGGAGELFFGEGSRLTVL.